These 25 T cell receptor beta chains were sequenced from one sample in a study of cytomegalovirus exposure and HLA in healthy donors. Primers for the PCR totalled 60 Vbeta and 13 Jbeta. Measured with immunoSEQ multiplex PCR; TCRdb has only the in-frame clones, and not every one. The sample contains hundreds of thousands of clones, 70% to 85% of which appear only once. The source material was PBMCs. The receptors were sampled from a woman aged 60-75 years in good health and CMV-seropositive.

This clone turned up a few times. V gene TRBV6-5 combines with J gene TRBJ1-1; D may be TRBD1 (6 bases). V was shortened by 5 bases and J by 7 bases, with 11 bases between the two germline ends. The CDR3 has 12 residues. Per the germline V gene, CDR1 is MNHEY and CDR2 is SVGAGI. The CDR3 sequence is CASSPGQLEAFF. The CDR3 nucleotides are TGTGCCAGCAGTCCTGGACAGCTTGAAGCTTTCTTT.

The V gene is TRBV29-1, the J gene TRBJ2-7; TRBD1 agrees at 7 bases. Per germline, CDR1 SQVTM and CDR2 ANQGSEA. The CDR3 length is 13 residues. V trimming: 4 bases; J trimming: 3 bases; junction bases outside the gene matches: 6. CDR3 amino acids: CSVARQGLYEQYF. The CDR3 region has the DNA TGCAGCGTTGCGCGACAGGGTCTCTACGAGCAGTACTTC.

CDR3 sequence reads: CASSWGPREKLFF. The CDR3 nucleotides read TGTGCCAGCAGCTGGGGGCCGCGGGAAAAACTGTTTTTT. The genes are TRBV5-5 and TRBJ1-4, with a tentative D call TRBD1 (6 bases). CDR3 length: 13 amino acids. Germline V gene data show CDR1 as SGHKS and CDR2 as YYEKEE (reference sequence). Trimming removed 3 bases from V and 8 bases from J, with 11 bases in between.

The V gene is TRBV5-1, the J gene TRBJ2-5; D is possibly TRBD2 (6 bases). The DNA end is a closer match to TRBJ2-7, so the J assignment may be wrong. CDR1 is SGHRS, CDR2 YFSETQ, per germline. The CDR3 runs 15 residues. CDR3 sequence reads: CASSLGGGRTYEQYF. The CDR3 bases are TGCGCCAGCAGCTTGGGAGGAGGGAGAACCTACGAGCAGTACTTC.

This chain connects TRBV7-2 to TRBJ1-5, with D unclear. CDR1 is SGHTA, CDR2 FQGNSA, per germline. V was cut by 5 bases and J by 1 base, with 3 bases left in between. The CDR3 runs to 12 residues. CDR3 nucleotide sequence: TGTGCCAGCAGCCTAAGCAATCAGCCCCAGCATTTT. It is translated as CASSLSNQPQHF.

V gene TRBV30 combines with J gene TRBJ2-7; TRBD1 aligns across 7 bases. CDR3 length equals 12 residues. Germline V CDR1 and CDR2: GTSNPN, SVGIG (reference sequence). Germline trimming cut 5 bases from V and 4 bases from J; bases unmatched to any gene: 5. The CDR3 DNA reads TGTGCCTGGGGGGGACAGCCTTACGAGCAGTACTTC. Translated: CAWGGQPYEQYF.

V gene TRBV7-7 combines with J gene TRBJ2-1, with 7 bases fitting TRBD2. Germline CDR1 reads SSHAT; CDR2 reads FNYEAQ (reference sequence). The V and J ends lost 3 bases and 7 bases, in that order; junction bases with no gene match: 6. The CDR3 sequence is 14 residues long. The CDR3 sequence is CASSLSGGGNEQFF. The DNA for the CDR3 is TGTGCCAGCAGCTTGTCGGGAGGCGGAAATGAGCAGTTCTTC.

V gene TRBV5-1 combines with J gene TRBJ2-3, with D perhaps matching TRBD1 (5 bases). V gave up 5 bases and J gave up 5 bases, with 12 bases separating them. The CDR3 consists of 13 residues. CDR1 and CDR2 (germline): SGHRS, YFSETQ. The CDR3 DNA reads TGCGCCAGCAGAAGTGGGGCCGAAGATACGCAGTATTTT. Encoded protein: CASRSGAEDTQYF.

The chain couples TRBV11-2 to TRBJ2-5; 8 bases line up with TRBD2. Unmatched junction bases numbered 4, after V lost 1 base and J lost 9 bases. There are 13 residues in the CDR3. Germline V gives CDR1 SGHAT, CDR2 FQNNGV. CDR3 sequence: CASSLVLAEAQYF. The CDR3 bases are TGTGCCAGCAGCTTAGTACTAGCGGAGGCCCAGTACTTC.

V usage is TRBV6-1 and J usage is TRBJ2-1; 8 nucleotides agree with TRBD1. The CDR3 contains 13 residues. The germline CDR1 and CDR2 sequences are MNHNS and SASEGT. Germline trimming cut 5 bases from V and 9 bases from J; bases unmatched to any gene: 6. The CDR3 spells CASSSQGASEQFF. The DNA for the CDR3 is TGTGCCAGCAGTTCCCAGGGGGCAAGTGAGCAGTTCTTC.

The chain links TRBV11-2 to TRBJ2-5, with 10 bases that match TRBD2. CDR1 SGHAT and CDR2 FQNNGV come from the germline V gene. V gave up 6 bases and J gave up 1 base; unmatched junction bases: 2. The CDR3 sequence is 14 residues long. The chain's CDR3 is CASRLAGIQETQYF. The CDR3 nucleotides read TGTGCCAGCAGACTAGCGGGGATCCAAGAGACCCAGTACTTC.

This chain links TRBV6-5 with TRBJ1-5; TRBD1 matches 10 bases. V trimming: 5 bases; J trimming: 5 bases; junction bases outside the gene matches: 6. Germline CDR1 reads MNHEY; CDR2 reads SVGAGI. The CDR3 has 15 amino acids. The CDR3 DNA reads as TGTGCCAGCAGTCTGACAGGGGGCGATTATCAGCCCCAGCATTTT. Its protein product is CASSLTGGDYQPQHF.

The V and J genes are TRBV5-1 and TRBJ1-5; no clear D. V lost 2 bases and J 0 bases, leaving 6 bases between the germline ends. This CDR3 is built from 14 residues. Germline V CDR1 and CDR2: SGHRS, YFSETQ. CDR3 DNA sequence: TGCGCCAGCAGCTTTGGCGGTAGCAATCAGCCCCAGCATTTT. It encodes CASSFGGSNQPQHF.

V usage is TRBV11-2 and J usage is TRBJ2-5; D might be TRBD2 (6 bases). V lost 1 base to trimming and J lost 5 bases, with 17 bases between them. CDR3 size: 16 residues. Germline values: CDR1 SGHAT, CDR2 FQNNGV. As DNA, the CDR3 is TGTGCCAGCAGCTTAGGGTCTGGATCGGGAGTGGAGACCCAGTACTTC. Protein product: CASSLGSGSGVETQYF.

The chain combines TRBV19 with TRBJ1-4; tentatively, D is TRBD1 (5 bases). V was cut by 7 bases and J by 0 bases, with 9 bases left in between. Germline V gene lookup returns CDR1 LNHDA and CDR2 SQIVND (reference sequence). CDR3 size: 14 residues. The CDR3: CASTVTATNEKLFF. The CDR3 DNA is TGTGCCAGTACCGTGACAGCAACTAATGAAAAACTGTTTTTT.

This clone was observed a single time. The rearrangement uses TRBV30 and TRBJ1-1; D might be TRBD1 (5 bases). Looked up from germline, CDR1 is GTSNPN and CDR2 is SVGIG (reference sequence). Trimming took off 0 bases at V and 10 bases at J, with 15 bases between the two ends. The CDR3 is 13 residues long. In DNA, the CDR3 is TGTGCCTGGAGTGTACTATTGGGGGGAGTAGCTTTCTTT. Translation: CAWSVLLGGVAFF.

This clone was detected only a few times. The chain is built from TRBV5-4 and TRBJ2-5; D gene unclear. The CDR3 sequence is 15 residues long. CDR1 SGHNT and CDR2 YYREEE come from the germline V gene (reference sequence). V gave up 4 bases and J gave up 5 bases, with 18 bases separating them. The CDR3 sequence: CASSLTMTAEETQYF. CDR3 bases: TGTGCCAGCAGCCTAACAATGACTGCCGAGGAGACCCAGTACTTC.

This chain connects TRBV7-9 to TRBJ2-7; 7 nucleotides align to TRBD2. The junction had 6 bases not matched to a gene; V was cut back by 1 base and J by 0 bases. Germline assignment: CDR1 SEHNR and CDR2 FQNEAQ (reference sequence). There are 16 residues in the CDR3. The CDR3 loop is CASSLVLGGGSYEQYF. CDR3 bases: TGTGCCAGCAGCTTAGTCCTGGGGGGGGGCTCCTACGAGCAGTACTTC.

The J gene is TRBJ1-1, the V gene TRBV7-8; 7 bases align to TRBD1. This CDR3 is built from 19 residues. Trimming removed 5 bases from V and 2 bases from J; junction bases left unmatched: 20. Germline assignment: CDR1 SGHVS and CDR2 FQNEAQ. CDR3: CASSLGVIRTGVQNTEAFF. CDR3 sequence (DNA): TGTGCCAGCAGCCTCGGTGTAATTCGTACAGGGGTCCAAAACACTGAAGCTTTCTTT.

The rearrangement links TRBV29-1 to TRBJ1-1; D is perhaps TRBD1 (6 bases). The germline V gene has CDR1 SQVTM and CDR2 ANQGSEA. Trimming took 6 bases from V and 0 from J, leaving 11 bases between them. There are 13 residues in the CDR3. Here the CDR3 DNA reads TGCAGCGTACAACAGGGAATGAACACTGAAGCTTTCTTT. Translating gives CSVQQGMNTEAFF.

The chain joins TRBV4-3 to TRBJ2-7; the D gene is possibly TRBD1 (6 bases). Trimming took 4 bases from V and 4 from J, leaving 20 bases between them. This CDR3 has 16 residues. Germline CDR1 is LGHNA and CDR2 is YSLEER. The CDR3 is CASSLKIGDRIYEQYF. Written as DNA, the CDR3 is TGCGCCAGCAGCCTGAAGATAGGTGACAGGATATACGAGCAGTACTTC.

CDR3 loop: CASSRWTSSLADTQYF. The CDR3 bases are TGTGCCAGCAGCCGATGGACTAGCAGCCTAGCAGATACGCAGTATTTT. V gene TRBV14 combines with J gene TRBJ2-3, with TRBD2 identical over 8 bases. After removal of 4 bases from V and 4 bases from J, the junction contained 10 bases not matched to a gene. CDR3 size: 16 residues. The V gene's germline CDR1 is SGHDN and CDR2 FVKESK.

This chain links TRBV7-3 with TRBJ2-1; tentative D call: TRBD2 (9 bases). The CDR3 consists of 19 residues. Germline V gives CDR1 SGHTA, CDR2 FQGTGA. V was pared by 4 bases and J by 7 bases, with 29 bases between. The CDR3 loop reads CASSSKLGPGGGGANEQFF. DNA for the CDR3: TGTGCCAGCAGCTCAAAACTCGGGCCAGGGGGCGGGGGGGCTAATGAGCAGTTCTTC.

This CDR3 is CASRSGPPEGEQYF. CDR3 coding DNA: TGCGCCAGCAGGTCCGGGCCACCTGAGGGCGAGCAGTACTTC. The chain links TRBV5-1 to TRBJ2-7, with D perhaps matching TRBD2 (5 bases). This CDR3 contains 14 residues. V was pared by 5 bases and J by 6 bases, with 18 bases between. CDR1 is SGHRS and CDR2 is YFSETQ in the germline V gene.

In nucleotides, the CDR3 is TGTGCCTGGAGTGTAGGACTAGGCCCTGGGGCCAACGTCCTGACTTTC. Translating gives CAWSVGLGPGANVLTF. The chain recombines TRBV30 with TRBJ2-6; 7 nucleotides line up with TRBD2. V was pared by 0 bases and J by 2 bases, with 4 bases of the junction left unmatched. CDR1 is GTSNPN, CDR2 SVGIG, per germline (reference sequence). The CDR3 spans 16 residues.